This T cell receptor (beta chain) was captured in a study of shared clonotypes between healthy human individuals. Overall study results and limits: The authors expected sequencing depth to affect clonotype sharing among donors.

To note about this clone: Its cognate antigen is unknown.

Donors were healthy HIV-negative adults without recent acute infections or vaccinations. Looked up from germline, CDR1 is SGHVS and CDR2 is FNYEAQ. V lost 5 bases and J 7 bases, leaving 23 bases between the germline ends. This CDR3 contains 17 residues. Deep was the level used in running the assay. Profiled with immunoSEQ multiplex PCR; TCRdb holds only in-frame clones, not every one. The sample shows 450,000 or so clones, roughly four fifths of them seen only once. Sequencing was carried out using PBMCs. This chain joins TRBV7-6 and TRBJ2-2; D possibly corresponds to TRBD2 (6 bases). The TCR sequence derives from a woman between 35 and 50 years old in good health. Some clones in this sample may be carry-over from other donors' samples. The CDR3 protein is CASSRTLGGGGDGELFF. The CDR3 DNA sequence: TGTGCCAGCAGCCGGACTTTGGGCGGAGGAGGGGACGGGGAGCTGTTTTTT.